One and the same sample provided the 32 T cell receptor beta chains below, sequenced in a study of identical twins (TCRdb year 2016). Libraries were built with 5' RACE. Data came from an Illumina HiSeq 2000. The public reads were run again by TCRdb, first through fastp at Q25 and then through MiXCR, and only productive beta chains were kept. Here each entry gathers all rows of one CDR3 protein and keeps the most common genes and DNA. This sample lists 570,000 or so distinct CDR3 sequences; more than 9% were detected once. 3% of the sample goes to the ten largest clones. This sample also belongs to another study, concerning yellow fever vaccine responses in identical twins.

Sequenced input: PBMCs. These receptors all stem from a young woman in good health.

In its sample, this clonotype was seen a few times. This chain joins TRBV12-3 or TRBV12-4 and TRBJ2-3; D uncertain. The CDR3 spans 17 residues. V gave up 4 bases and J gave up 0 bases, with 17 bases separating them. The CDR3 spells CASSYPHDGRSTDTQYF. The CDR3 DNA reads as TGTGCCAGCAGTTATCCTCACGACGGCCGTAGCACAGATACGCAGTATTTT.

This clonotype was detected a few times. CDR3 nucleotide sequence: TGTGCCACCTCCCAGGGGGCAATCGGGGAGCTGTTTTTT. Translating it yields CATSQGAIGELFF. This rearrangement joins TRBV27 to TRBJ2-2; 8 positions match TRBD1. The CDR3 runs to 13 residues. The ends lost 10 bases at V and 7 bases at J; junction bases unmatched: 8. Germline loops: CDR1 MNHEY, CDR2 SMNVEV (reference sequence).

This clonotype was recorded a few times. V gene TRBV25-1 combines with J gene TRBJ2-1; D gene ambiguous. The V gene lost 7 bases and the J gene lost 4 bases, with 11 bases spanning the gap. This CDR3 is built from 13 residues. Germline values: CDR1 MGHDK, CDR2 SYGVNS. DNA for the CDR3: TGTGCCAGCACCCCGGCTAGTTACAATGAGCAGTTCTTC. This translates into CASTPASYNEQFF.

This clonotype was counted ten times or more. This CDR3 is CASSFQESGSYNEQFF. The CDR3 DNA reads as TGCGCCAGCAGCTTTCAAGAGAGCGGCTCCTACAATGAGCAGTTCTTC. The V gene is TRBV5-1, the J gene TRBJ2-1; D is perhaps TRBD2 (5 bases). The CDR3 contains 16 residues. CDR1 and CDR2 (germline): SGHRS, YFSETQ. V was cut by 2 bases and J by 0 bases, with 12 bases left in between. The whole variable domain, remainder taken from reference TRBV5-1 and TRBJ2-1, is KAGVTQTPRYLIKTRGQQVTLSCSPISGHRSVSWYQQTPGQGLQFLFEYFSETQRNKGNFPGRFSGRQFSNSRSEMNVSTLELGDSALYLCASSFQESGSYNEQFFGPGTRLTVL.

This clonotype was found many times. The CDR3 sequence: CASTIEKGGWAQFF. The DNA of the CDR3 is TGTGCCAGCACTATAGAAAAGGGGGGTTGGGCGCAGTTCTTC. V usage is TRBV2 and J usage is TRBJ2-1; D may match TRBD1 or TRBD2 (6 bases each). The V gene's germline CDR1 is SNHLY and CDR2 FYNNEI. This CDR3 has 14 amino acids. Trimming removed 7 bases at V and 12 bases at J, with 22 bases between.

Ten or more counts support this clonotype. The CDR3 DNA follows: TGTGCCAGCAGCCACGCTGGCGGGGGGGCTTGGGATGAGCAGTTCTTC. Amino acids: CASSHAGGGAWDEQFF. This sequence joins TRBV12-3 or TRBV12-4 and TRBJ2-1; 9 bases are shared with TRBD2. Trimming took 6 bases from V and 8 from J; bases not matched to a gene: 14. The CDR3 consists of 16 residues.

This clonotype appeared a few times. The genes are TRBV7-2 and TRBJ2-1; D assignment may be TRBD1 or TRBD2 (7 bases each). Germline loops: CDR1 SGHTA, CDR2 FQGNSA. With 0 bases removed from V and 14 bases from J, the gap between germline ends came to 11 bases. This CDR3 has 12 residues. The CDR3 reads CASSLAAGQKFF. In DNA form, the CDR3 reads TGTGCCAGCAGCTTAGCAGCGGGACAGAAGTTCTTC.

In its sample, this clonotype was seen many times. The chain has TRBV12-3 or TRBV12-4 and TRBJ2-1; 13 bases agree with TRBD2. V trimming: 5 bases; J trimming: 7 bases; junction bases outside the gene matches: 8. CDR3 length: 16 residues. The CDR3 region is CASSEPGLAGRNEQFF. In DNA form, the CDR3 reads TGTGCCAGCAGTGAGCCGGGACTAGCGGGAAGGAATGAGCAGTTCTTC.

This clonotype was observed a handful of times. Germline and junction disagree at one end, which may indicate a read error. This chain uses TRBV5-1 with TRBJ2-1, with D perhaps matching TRBD1 or TRBD2 (7 bases each). This CDR3 has 16 amino acids. In germline, CDR1 is SGHRS, CDR2 YFSETQ. The CDR3 sequence is CASNLGGTEARGEQFF. CDR3 DNA sequence: TGCGCCAGCAACTTGGGAGGGACAGAGGCCCGGGGTGAGCAGTTCTTC. The whole variable domain, filled in from reference TRBV5-1 and TRBJ2-1, reads KAGVTQTPRYLIKTRGQQVTLSCSPISGHRSVSWYQQTPGQGLQFLFEYFSETQRNKGNFPGRFSGRQFSNSRSEMNVSTLELGDSALYLCASNLGGTEARGEQFFGPGTRLTVL.

This clonotype was seen only a few times. This chain links TRBV30 with TRBJ2-1, with 9 bases aligning to TRBD2. CDR3 size: 17 residues. The germline CDR1 and CDR2 sequences are GTSNPN and SVGIG (reference sequence). Losses at the gene ends were 5 bases for V and 6 bases for J; bases not matched to a gene: 17. The CDR3 loop reads CAWGNGFSGGGGNEQFF. In DNA, the CDR3 is TGTGCCTGGGGCAACGGGTTTAGCGGGGGTGGGGGCAATGAGCAGTTCTTC.

This rearrangement joins TRBV5-1 to TRBJ2-3; D not certain. CDR1 SGHRS and CDR2 YFSETQ come from the germline V gene. The CDR3 sequence is 15 residues long. V was clipped by 5 bases and J by 2 bases, with 15 bases between them. The CDR3, as DNA: TGCGCCAGCAGTCCGACCGGCTTTCTCACAGATACGCAGTATTTT. Protein product: CASSPTGFLTDTQYF.

V and J are TRBV7-8 and TRBJ2-5; D gene unclear. With 4 bases removed from V and 9 bases from J, the gap between germline ends came to 15 bases. Looked up from germline, CDR1 is SGHVS and CDR2 is FQNEAQ. The CDR3 sequence is 13 residues long. The CDR3 sequence is CASSSRTVEAQYF. CDR3 sequence (DNA): TGTGCCAGCAGCTCCCGGACGGTCGAGGCCCAGTACTTC.

There are a few counts of this clonotype. The CDR3 DNA reads TGCGCCAGCAGCTTGGCTTCAGCCCAGGAAGCTTTCTTT. This gives the protein CASSLASAQEAFF. The chain uses TRBV5-1 and TRBJ1-1; D uncertain. The CDR3 sequence is 13 residues long. V was trimmed by 0 bases and J by 8 bases, leaving 11 bases between them. Per germline, CDR1 SGHRS and CDR2 YFSETQ. Variable domain in full (rest from reference TRBV5-1 and TRBJ1-1): KAGVTQTPRYLIKTRGQQVTLSCSPISGHRSVSWYQQTPGQGLQFLFEYFSETQRNKGNFPGRFSGRQFSNSRSEMNVSTLELGDSALYLCASSLASAQEAFFGQGTRLTVV.

This clonotype was counted at least ten times. This chain joins TRBV7-9 and TRBJ2-7; no clear D. Germline CDR1 SEHNR, CDR2 FQNEAQ (reference sequence). This CDR3 comprises 12 residues. Trimming took off 5 bases at V and 3 bases at J, with 8 bases between the two ends. The CDR3: CASSLLIYEQYF. The CDR3 DNA follows: TGTGCCAGCAGCCTTTTAATCTACGAGCAGTACTTC.

V gene TRBV2 combines with J gene TRBJ1-6, with a weak D call TRBD1 (6 bases). The ends were cut back, 4 bases at V and 8 bases at J, with 9 bases in the middle. CDR1 is SNHLY and CDR2 is FYNNEI in the germline V gene. This CDR3 has 13 residues. In nucleotides, the CDR3 is TGTGCCAGCAGTGGCAGGGGTTATTCACCCCTCCACTTT. It encodes CASSGRGYSPLHF.

This clonotype was picked up a small number of times. V gene TRBV12-3 or TRBV12-4 combines with J gene TRBJ2-3; tentatively, D is TRBD1 (5 bases). This CDR3 has 17 amino acids. V was cut by 3 bases and J by 0 bases, with 16 bases left in between. The CDR3 nucleotides are TGTGCCAGCAGTTTCGCGCATTCGGCAGGGAGCACAGATACGCAGTATTTT. Encoded protein: CASSFAHSAGSTDTQYF.

This chain joins TRBV28 and TRBJ2-7, with D perhaps assigned TRBD1 or TRBD2 (5 bases each). CDR1 and CDR2 from the germline V gene are MDHEN and SYDVKM. This CDR3 has 15 residues. The V end lost 5 bases, the J end lost 0 bases, and 14 bases lay between the germline ends. CDR3: CASSRGPISSYEQYF. The CDR3 nucleotides are TGTGCCAGCAGTAGGGGACCTATTAGCTCCTACGAGCAGTACTTC.

The table lists this clonotype with a few counts. The V gene is TRBV6-1, the J gene TRBJ1-1, with D hard to call. Germline lookup yields CDR1 MNHNS and CDR2 SASEGT. The CDR3 length is 14 residues. V dropped 7 bases and J dropped 0 bases, with 12 bases sitting between them. The DNA of the CDR3 is TGTGCCAGCATCCCACCACCCATGAACACTGAAGCTTTCTTT. Protein sequence: CASIPPPMNTEAFF.

This clonotype was seen at least ten times. CDR3 region: CASSPRTGDNQPQHF. DNA of the CDR3: TGTGCCAGCAGCCCGAGGACAGGGGATAATCAGCCCCAGCATTTT. J is TRBJ1-5 and V is TRBV5-5, with 9 bases matching TRBD1. With 4 bases clipped from V and 4 bases from J, the junction kept 6 bases outside the gene matches. The germline gives CDR1 SGHKS, CDR2 YYEKEE (reference sequence). This CDR3 region has 15 residues.

This clonotype was counted only a few times. The chain joins TRBV6-1 to TRBJ2-7; D not resolved. The CDR3 has 14 residues. CDR1 and CDR2 from the germline V gene are MNHNS and SASEGT. The CDR3 nucleotides read TGTGCGAGCCCCGCCAAGGGCGAAAGCTACGAGCAGTACTTC. It codes for CASPAKGESYEQYF.

This clonotype was counted many times. The chain couples TRBV10-3 to TRBJ2-7; 9 bases are a match to TRBD1. CDR1 and CDR2 (germline): ENHRY, SYGVKD. Trimming took 8 bases from V and 2 from J; bases not matched to a gene: 4. The CDR3 extends over 13 amino acids. The CDR3 DNA reads TGTGCCATCGGCAGACAGGGGGCCTACGAGCAGTACTTC. Translated, it gives CAIGRQGAYEQYF.

This clonotype was seen a handful of times. The rearrangement uses TRBV5-6 and TRBJ2-7; D gene ambiguous. The CDR3 spans 14 residues. V gave up 0 bases and J gave up 5 bases, with 12 bases separating them. Germline CDR1 SGHDT, CDR2 YYEEEE. CDR3 region: CASSLAIRIDEQYF. The CDR3 DNA follows: TGTGCCAGCAGCTTGGCAATACGAATCGACGAGCAGTACTTC. Combining the CDR3 with reference TRBV5-6 and TRBJ2-7 gives the whole variable domain DAGVTQSPTHLIKTRGQQVTLRCSPKSGHDTVSWYQQALGQGPQFIFQYYEEEERQRGNFPDRFSGHQFPNYSSELNVNALLLGDSALYLCASSLAIRIDEQYFGPGTRLTVT.

This chain joins TRBV27 and TRBJ2-5, with 14 bases matching TRBD2. Trimming removed 5 bases from V and 0 bases from J; junction bases left unmatched: 8. The CDR3 spans 18 residues. From germline, CDR1 is MNHEY and CDR2 SMNVEV (reference sequence). In nucleotides, the CDR3 is TGTGCCAGCAGTCACGGGACTAGCGGGGGCCTGTACCAAGAGACCCAGTACTTC. Amino acid sequence: CASSHGTSGGLYQETQYF.

This clonotype showed up many times. The V call is TRBV12-3 or TRBV12-4, the J call TRBJ1-5; TRBD1 matches 11 bases. The CDR3 is 16 residues long. V shed 5 bases and J 6 bases; nucleotides not matched to a gene: 9. The CDR3 DNA sequence: TGTGCCAGCAGTCCCCTAGGGACAGGGGGTTTTCAGCCCCAGCATTTT. It is translated as CASSPLGTGGFQPQHF.

This clonotype was detected many times. The chain joins TRBV12-3 or TRBV12-4 to TRBJ2-1; 7 bases fit TRBD2. The CDR3 runs to 14 residues. The trim removed 3 bases at V and 15 bases at J, leaving 14 bases unmatched. Here the CDR3 DNA reads TGTGCCAGCAGTTTGGGGCGGGAGTCGGGGGATCGGTTCTTC. This codes for CASSLGRESGDRFF.

This clonotype appeared many times. The rearrangement links TRBV20-1 to TRBJ1-2, with 7 bases that match TRBD1. The CDR3 contains 16 residues. The germline gives CDR1 DFQATT, CDR2 SNEGSKA (reference sequence). With V trimmed by 0 bases and J by 6 bases, 13 bases remained unmatched. The CDR3, as DNA: TGCAGTGCTAGAGATGGCATAACCCGCAGGGGGAATGGCTACACCTTC. This codes for CSARDGITRRGNGYTF.

In this sample, this clonotype turned up a few times. The chain uses TRBV29-1 and TRBJ2-3; D possibly corresponds to TRBD2 (5 bases). The CDR3 sequence is 15 residues long. The V gene's germline CDR1 is SQVTM and CDR2 ANQGSEA. V lost 2 bases and J lost 0, with 12 bases in between. CDR3 amino acids: CSVEPGRTSTDTQYF. DNA of the CDR3: TGCAGCGTTGAACCCGGCAGGACTAGCACAGATACGCAGTATTTT.

The table lists this clonotype with a few counts. This rearrangement joins TRBV6-1 to TRBJ2-5, with 10 positions matching TRBD1. This CDR3 contains 16 residues. After removal of 2 bases from V and 4 bases from J, the junction contained 7 bases not matched to a gene. Per germline, CDR1 MNHNS and CDR2 SASEGT. In DNA form, the CDR3 reads TGTGCCAGCAGTGAATTGGGGACAGGGGAGCCAGAGACCCAGTACTTC. Residues: CASSELGTGEPETQYF.

The gene calls are TRBV4-3 and TRBJ2-2, with D unclear. CDR3 length: 14 residues. Germline assignment: CDR1 LGHNA and CDR2 YSLEER. Deletions cut 5 bases from V and 8 bases from J, with 15 bases between. The CDR3 DNA reads TGCGCCAGCAGCGAAACGGCCATCCCGGGGGAGCTGTTTTTT. Protein sequence: CASSETAIPGELFF.

The chain joins TRBV7-3 to TRBJ2-7; D possibly corresponds to TRBD1 (5 bases). The CDR3 has 13 amino acids. Trimming stripped 4 bases from V and 6 bases from J, with 13 bases between. Germline CDR1 reads SGHTA; CDR2 reads FQGTGA. As DNA, the CDR3 is TGTGCCAGCAGCTCCTCGACAGAGGCCGAGCAGTACTTC. Residues: CASSSSTEAEQYF.

The table lists this clonotype with a few counts. This sequence joins TRBV20-1 and TRBJ2-5; TRBD2 might be the D (6 bases). This CDR3 is built from 11 residues. CDR1 and CDR2 from the germline V gene are DFQATT and SNEGSKA (reference sequence). V dropped 7 bases and J dropped 5 bases, with 11 bases sitting between them. CDR3 sequence: CSGGVGETQYF. The CDR3 coding sequence is TGCAGTGGGGGGGTAGGCGAGACCCAGTACTTC.

The chain links TRBV24-1 to TRBJ2-3; D is ambiguous. Per the germline V gene, CDR1 is KGHDR and CDR2 is SFDVKD. The CDR3 extends over 16 amino acids. Deletions cut 3 bases from V and 0 bases from J, with 12 bases between. The CDR3: CATSDADVSSTDTQYF. The DNA for the CDR3 is TGTGCCACCAGTGATGCGGACGTATCTAGCACAGATACGCAGTATTTT.